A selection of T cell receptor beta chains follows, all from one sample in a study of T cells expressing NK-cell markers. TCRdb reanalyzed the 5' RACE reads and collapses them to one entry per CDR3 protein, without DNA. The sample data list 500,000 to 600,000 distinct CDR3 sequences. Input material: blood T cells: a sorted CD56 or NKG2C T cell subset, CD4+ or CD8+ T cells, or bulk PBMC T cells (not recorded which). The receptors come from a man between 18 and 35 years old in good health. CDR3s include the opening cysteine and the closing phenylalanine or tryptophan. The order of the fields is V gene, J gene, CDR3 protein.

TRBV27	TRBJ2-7	CASSHTKLFPSYEQYF
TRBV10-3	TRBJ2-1	CAIRDQGYEQFF
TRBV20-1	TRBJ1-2	CSSRDNDGYTF
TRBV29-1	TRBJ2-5	CSVGGLAGVETQYF
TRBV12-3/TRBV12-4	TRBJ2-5	CASSFMGEVKTQYF
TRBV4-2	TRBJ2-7	CASSQDGEDYEQYF
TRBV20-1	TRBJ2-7	CSASVQEAYEQYF
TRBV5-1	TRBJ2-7	CASSLPRQGEVYEQYF
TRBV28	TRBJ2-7	CASSPTGEYEQYF
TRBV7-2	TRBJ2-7	CASSRIDLNYEQYF
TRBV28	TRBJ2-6	CASSLPGGSGANVLTF
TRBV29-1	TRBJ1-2	CSVHRGPYGYTF
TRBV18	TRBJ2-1	CASSRLAGAHEQFF
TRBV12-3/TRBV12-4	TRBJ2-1	CASSRLRTSGGNEQFF
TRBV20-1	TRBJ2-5	CSATSGAVRETQYF
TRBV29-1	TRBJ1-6	CSVVGPPNSPLHF